These 2 T cell receptor beta chains share one sample of origin, sequenced in a study of T cell responses to AZD1222 COVID-19 vaccine. The method was immunoSEQ multiplex PCR; TCRdb's version includes in-frame clones alone and lacks a portion of them. The profile covers 80,000 to 100,000 clones, with 88% appearing a single time and around 5.8% taken by the ten largest. Here the sequenced sample was peripheral blood, taken on day 0 of AZD1222 vaccination. All receptors derive from an adult in good health.

This sequence joins TRBV11-2 and TRBJ2-2; 8 bases are a match to TRBD2. CDR1 is SGHAT, CDR2 FQNNGV, per germline. After removal of 7 bases from V and 7 bases from J, the junction contained 14 bases not matched to a gene. The length of the CDR3 is 16 residues. This CDR3 is CASTHHRLARGGELFF. In DNA form, the CDR3 reads TGTGCCAGCACCCATCACAGACTAGCGAGGGGCGGGGAGCTGTTTTTT.

This clone occurred once. V gene TRBV4-2 combines with J gene TRBJ1-4; D is ambiguous. Trimming removed 2 bases from V and 8 bases from J, with 6 bases in between. CDR1 is LGHNA and CDR2 is YNFKEQ in the germline V gene. CDR3 length: 12 amino acids. This CDR3 reads CASSQKFEKLFF. CDR3 DNA sequence: TGTGCCAGCAGCCAAAAGTTCGAAAAACTGTTTTTT.